This T cell receptor (beta chain) was captured by sequencing in a study of tumor-infiltrating lymphocytes in primary liver carcinoma. Synthesis of TCR beta cDNA was carried out from approximately 470 ng total RNA with a constant-region primer. The TCR beta library was amplified through three nested multiplex PCR rounds in a modified ARM-PCR procedure. The two initial PCR rounds, nine to eleven cycles each, used TRBV1-TRBV30 forward and C-beta reverse primers. TCRdb processed the multiplex PCR reads anew with MiXCR; each CDR3 protein has one entry. Here the sample spans about 190,000 distinct CDR3 sequences, over 80% being singletons. From roughly 21-30 mg of unsorted bulk tissue, DNA and RNA were co-extracted together. The germline V gene encodes CDR1 SQVTM and CDR2 ANQGSEA. CDR3 size: 12 residues. Comments on this clonotype: At one end the junction does not follow the germline gene, possibly because of a read error.

The rearrangement uses TRBV29-1 and TRBJ1-2, with no clear D. The sequencing input was tumor tissue from primary liver carcinoma. The receptor comes from a man aged 35-49 years with primary liver carcinoma and hepatitis B virus infection. CDR3 region: CSVDDGTHGYTF. CDR3 nucleotides: TGCAGCGTTGACGACGGAACCCATGGTTACACCTTC.